These T cell receptor beta chains were read from a single sample in a study of CD8 T cells in ankylosing spondylitis. MiXCR was run by TCRdb on the 5' RACE reads, yielding one entry per CDR3 protein. Of some 800,000 distinct CDR3 sequences listed, approximately 12% were seen once; the top ten hold roughly 0.51%. Sequenced material: blood, either unsorted or a sorted T cell fraction (not recorded which). The receptors stem from a male donor with ankylosing spondylitis. Each CDR3 is given with its conserved first and last residue. Only part of the rows carry a size: once, few, many, or a class if the clone is expanded.

CDR3,size,V,J
CASSYGLAAYTDTQYF,-,TRBV5-1,TRBJ2-3
CASSLVASGLDSYEQYF,-,TRBV7-2,TRBJ2-7
CASSSIKGGIEKLFF,many,TRBV12-3/TRBV12-4,TRBJ1-4
CSARTSGRSVEQFF,few,TRBV20-1,TRBJ2-1
CASSRLPGQAGFYYEQYF,-,TRBV4-3,TRBJ2-7
CASSLSGPRGSGANVLTF,few,TRBV5-1,TRBJ2-6
CASSSPGLAGKGYTQYF,-,TRBV11-2,TRBJ2-3
CSARDRASGTNTGELFF,-,TRBV20-1,TRBJ2-2
CASSLTGNTGELFF,many,TRBV7-2,TRBJ2-2
CASSYEGGRAVKNIQYF,many,TRBV6-5,TRBJ2-4
CASSPRNIGQGDVRTQYF,few,TRBV18,TRBJ2-5
CASSSTRGSGNTIYF,few,TRBV7-9,TRBJ1-3
CASRGYEQYF,many,TRBV6-1,TRBJ2-7
CASSSGGGSLNEQFF,-,TRBV7-9,TRBJ2-1
CASSDGGTVGYTF,few,TRBV7-9,TRBJ1-2
CAISEGLAGVTDTQYF,many,TRBV10-3,TRBJ2-3
CSARGPRGRENIQYF,few,TRBV20-1,TRBJ2-4
CASSLVSSFNEQFF,many,TRBV7-2,TRBJ2-1
CASSPAVQLHEQFF,few,TRBV5-1,TRBJ2-1
CASSYSWGAGVVDTQYF,few,TRBV6-5,TRBJ2-3
CASSLFTPNEQFF,many,TRBV7-3,TRBJ2-1
CSATHGGRASDSPLHF,-,TRBV20-1,TRBJ1-6
CASSQGGRDRYGYTF,-,TRBV4-3,TRBJ1-2